This T cell receptor (beta chain) was observed in a study of cytomegalovirus exposure and HLA in healthy donors. About the research overall: Early released data comprised around 80 million unique TCRs from HLA-typed donors.

The PCR used 60 Vbeta and 13 Jbeta primers. Measured with immunoSEQ multiplex PCR; TCRdb has only the in-frame clones, and not every one. The data hold over 100,000 clones, with over 75% observed a single time. Findings of the study overall: CMV serostatus stood as the only immune exposure information on hand.

In this sample, this clone turned up once. The antigen is undetermined. Germline V gene data show CDR1 as MDHEN and CDR2 as SYDVKM. The V segment lost 2 bases and the J segment 3 bases; nucleotides outside the gene matches: 7. The CDR3 contains 16 residues. The V call is TRBV28, the J call TRBJ1-3; 7 bases agree with TRBD1. Sequencing used PBMCs. This receptor was taken from a male donor in good health and CMV-seropositive. CDR3 protein: CASSLQTGRYGNTIYF. Written as DNA, the CDR3 is TGTGCCAGCAGTTTACAGACAGGGAGGTATGGAAACACCATATATTTT.